This T cell receptor beta chain was captured in a study of long-term antiretroviral therapy in people with HIV. Regarding the study as a whole: Whereas controls had wider CDR3 length ranges, HIV repertoires had narrower ones.

V was trimmed by 4 bases and J by 0 bases, leaving 13 bases between them. Germline V gene data show CDR1 as MNHNY and CDR2 as SVGAGI (reference sequence). This CDR3 contains 16 residues. A remark on this clone: Its matching antigen is unknown.

The immunoSEQ assay was v3.0, run at survey level. Some clones are missing from TCRdb's copy, which holds only in-frame ones; the method was immunoSEQ multiplex PCR. Of some 22,000 clones detected, nearly 90% appear once; the ten largest clones hold approximately 6%. The receptor was isolated from a man aged 55 to 70 with HIV. The starting material was unsorted PBMCs, obtained 0.6 years after starting antiretroviral therapy. The chain has TRBV6-6 and TRBJ1-3; D perhaps matches TRBD1 (6 bases). CDR3 bases: TGTGCCAGCAGTTCTACAGGGACCAGCTCTGGAAACACCATATATTTT. Translated, it gives CASSSTGTSSGNTIYF.